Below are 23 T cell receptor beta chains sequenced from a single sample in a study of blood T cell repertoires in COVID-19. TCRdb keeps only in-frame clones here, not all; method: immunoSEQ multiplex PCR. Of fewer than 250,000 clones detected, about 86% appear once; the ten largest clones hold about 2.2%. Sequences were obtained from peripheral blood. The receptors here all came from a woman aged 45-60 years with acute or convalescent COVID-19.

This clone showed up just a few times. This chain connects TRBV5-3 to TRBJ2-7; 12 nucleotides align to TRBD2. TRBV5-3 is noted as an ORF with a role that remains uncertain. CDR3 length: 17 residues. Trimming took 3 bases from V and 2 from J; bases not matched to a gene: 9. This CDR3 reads CARSSYRLAGATYEQYF. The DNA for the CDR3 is TGTGCCAGAAGCTCCTATAGACTAGCGGGGGCCACCTACGAGCAGTACTTC.

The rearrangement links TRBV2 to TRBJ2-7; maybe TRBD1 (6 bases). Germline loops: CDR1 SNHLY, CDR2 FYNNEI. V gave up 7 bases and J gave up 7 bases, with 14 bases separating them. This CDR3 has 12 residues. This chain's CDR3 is CASIFLGQEQYF. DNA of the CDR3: TGTGCCAGCATTTTCCTAGGACAGGAGCAGTACTTC.

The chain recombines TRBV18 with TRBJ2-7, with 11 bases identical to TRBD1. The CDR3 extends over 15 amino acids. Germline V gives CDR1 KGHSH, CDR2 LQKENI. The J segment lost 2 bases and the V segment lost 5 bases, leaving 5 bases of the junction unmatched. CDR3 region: CASSNPGQGAYEQYF. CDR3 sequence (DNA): TGTGCCAGCTCAAATCCGGGACAGGGGGCCTACGAGCAGTACTTC.

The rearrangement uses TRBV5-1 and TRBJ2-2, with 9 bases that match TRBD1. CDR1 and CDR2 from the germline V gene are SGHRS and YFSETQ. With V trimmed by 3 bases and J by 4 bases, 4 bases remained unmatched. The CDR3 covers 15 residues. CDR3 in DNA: TGCGCCAGCAGCTACGGGGGACAGGGCACCGGGGAGCTGTTTTTT. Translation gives CASSYGGQGTGELFF.

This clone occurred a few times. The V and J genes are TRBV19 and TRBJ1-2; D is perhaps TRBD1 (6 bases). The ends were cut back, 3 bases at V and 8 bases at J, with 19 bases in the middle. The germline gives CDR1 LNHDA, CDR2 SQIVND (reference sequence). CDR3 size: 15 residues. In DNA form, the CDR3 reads TGTGCCAGTAGTATTATGGGGGCGCAGGTTAGGGGCTACACCTTC. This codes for CASSIMGAQVRGYTF.

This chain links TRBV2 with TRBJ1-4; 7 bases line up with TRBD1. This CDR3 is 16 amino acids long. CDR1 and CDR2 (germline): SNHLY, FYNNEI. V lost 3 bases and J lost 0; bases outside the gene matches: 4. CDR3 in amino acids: CASSDGQAATNEKLFF. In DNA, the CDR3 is TGTGCCAGCAGTGATGGACAGGCAGCAACTAATGAAAAACTGTTTTTT.

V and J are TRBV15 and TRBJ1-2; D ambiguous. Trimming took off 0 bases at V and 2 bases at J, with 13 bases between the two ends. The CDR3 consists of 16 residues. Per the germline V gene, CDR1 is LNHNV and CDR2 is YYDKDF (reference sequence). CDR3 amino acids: CATSRDRVVRNYGYTF. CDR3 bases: TGTGCCACCAGCAGAGATCGTGTGGTACGGAACTATGGCTACACCTTC.

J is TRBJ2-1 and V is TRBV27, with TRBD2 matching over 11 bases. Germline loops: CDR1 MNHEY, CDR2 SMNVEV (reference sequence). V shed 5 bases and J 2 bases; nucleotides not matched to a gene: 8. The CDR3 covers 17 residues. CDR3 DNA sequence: TGTGCCAGCAGTCTTATTTTAGCGGGGGGGCCCTACAATGAGCAGTTCTTC. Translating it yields CASSLILAGGPYNEQFF.

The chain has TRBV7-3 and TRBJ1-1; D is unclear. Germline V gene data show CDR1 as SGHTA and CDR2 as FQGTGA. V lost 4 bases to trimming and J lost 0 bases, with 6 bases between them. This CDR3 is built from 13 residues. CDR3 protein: CASSYHMNTEAFF. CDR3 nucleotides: TGTGCCAGCAGCTACCACATGAACACTGAAGCTTTCTTT.

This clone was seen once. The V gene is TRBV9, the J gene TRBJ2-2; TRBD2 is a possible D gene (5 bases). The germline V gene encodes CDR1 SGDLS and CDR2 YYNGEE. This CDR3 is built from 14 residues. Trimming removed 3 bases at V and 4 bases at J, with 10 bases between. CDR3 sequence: CASSAPGITGELFF. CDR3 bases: TGTGCCAGCAGCGCCCCGGGGATCACCGGGGAGCTGTTTTTT. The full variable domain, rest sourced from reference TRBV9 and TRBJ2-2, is DSGVTQTPKHLITATGQRVTLRCSPRSGDLSVYWYQQSLDQGLQFLIQYYNGEERAKGNILERFSAQQFPDLHSELNLSSLELGDSALYFCASSAPGITGELFFGEGSRLTVL.

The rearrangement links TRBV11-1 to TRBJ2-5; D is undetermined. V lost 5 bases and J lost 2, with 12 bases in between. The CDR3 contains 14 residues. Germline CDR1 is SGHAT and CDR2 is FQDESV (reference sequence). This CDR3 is CASSNVGWQETQYF. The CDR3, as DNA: TGTGCCAGCAGCAACGTCGGTTGGCAAGAGACCCAGTACTTC.

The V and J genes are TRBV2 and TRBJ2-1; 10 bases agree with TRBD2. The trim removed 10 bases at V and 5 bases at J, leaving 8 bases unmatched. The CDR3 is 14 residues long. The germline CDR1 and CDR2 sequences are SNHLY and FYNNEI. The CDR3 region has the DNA TGTGCCATCCTCGGGACTAGCGCCGACAATGAGCAGTTCTTC. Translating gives CAILGTSADNEQFF.

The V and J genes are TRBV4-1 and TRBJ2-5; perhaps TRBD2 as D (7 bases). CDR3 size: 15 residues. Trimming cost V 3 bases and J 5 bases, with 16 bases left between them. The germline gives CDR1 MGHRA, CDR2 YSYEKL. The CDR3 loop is CASSQWGGGMETQYF. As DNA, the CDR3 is TGCGCCAGCAGCCAGTGGGGGGGCGGGATGGAGACCCAGTACTTC.

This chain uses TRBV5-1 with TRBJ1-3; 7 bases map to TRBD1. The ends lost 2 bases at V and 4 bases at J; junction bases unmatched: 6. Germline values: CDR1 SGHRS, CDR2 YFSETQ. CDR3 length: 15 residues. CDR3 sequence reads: CASSLWAGGGNTIYF. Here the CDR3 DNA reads TGCGCCAGCAGCTTATGGGCAGGGGGAGGAAACACCATATATTTT.

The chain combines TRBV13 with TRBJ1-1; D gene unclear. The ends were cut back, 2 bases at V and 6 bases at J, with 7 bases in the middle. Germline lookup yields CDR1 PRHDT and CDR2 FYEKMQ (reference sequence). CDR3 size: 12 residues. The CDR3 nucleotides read TGTGCCAGCAGCTTAACGGGTCCTGAAGCTTTCTTT. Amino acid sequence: CASSLTGPEAFF.

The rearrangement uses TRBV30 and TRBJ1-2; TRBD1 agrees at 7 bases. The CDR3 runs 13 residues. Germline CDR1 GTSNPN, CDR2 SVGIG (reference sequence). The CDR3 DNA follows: TGTGTAGCTGGGACAGCGAATTTCTATGGCTACACCTTC. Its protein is CVAGTANFYGYTF.

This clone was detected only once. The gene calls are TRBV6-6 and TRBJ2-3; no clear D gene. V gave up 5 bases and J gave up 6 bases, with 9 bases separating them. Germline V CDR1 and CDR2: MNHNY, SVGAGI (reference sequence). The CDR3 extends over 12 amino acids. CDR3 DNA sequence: TGTGCCAGCAGTCGGAGCTGGGATACGCAGTATTTT. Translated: CASSRSWDTQYF.

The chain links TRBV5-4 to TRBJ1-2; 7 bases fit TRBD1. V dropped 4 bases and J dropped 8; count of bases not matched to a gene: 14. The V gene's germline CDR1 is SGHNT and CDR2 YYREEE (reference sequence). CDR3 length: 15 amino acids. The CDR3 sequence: CASSQVQGTGRGYTF. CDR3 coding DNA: TGTGCCAGCAGCCAAGTACAGGGGACTGGGCGAGGCTACACCTTC.

Here the CDR3 DNA reads TGTGCCAGCAGCTTGCAGGGTTGGAATTCACCCCTCCACTTT. It codes for CASSLQGWNSPLHF. The chain recombines TRBV5-6 with TRBJ1-6; possibly TRBD1 for D (5 bases). CDR1 is SGHDT and CDR2 is YYEEEE in the germline V gene. The CDR3 spans 14 residues. Trimming took off 1 base at V and 7 bases at J, with 9 bases between the two ends.

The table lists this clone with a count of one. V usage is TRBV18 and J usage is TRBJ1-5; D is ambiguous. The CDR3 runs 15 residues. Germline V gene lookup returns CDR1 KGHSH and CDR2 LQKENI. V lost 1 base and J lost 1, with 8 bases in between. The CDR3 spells CASSPQGGSNQPQHF. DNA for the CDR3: TGTGCCAGCTCACCACAGGGAGGGAGCAATCAGCCCCAGCATTTT.

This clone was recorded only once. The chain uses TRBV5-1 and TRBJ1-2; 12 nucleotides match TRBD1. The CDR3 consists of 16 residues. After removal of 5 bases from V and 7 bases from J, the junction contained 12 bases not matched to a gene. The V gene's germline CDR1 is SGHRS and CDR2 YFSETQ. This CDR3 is CASRNSLGQGAGGYTF. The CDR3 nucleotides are TGCGCCAGCAGAAATAGTTTGGGACAGGGGGCCGGTGGCTACACCTTC.

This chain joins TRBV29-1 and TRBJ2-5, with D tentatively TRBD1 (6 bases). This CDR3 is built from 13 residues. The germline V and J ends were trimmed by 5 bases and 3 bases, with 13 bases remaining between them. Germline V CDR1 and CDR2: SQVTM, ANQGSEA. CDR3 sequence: CSVLGDKEETQYF. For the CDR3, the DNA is TGCAGCGTTTTAGGGGACAAAGAAGAGACCCAGTACTTC.

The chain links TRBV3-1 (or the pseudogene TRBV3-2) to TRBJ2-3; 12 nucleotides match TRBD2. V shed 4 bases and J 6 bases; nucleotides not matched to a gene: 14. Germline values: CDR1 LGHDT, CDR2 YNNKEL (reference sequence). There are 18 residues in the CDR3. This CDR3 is CASSPVGLAGGSGDTQYF. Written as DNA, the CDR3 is TGTGCCAGCAGCCCGGTGGGGCTAGCGGGAGGGTCGGGGGATACGCAGTATTTT.